Following are 3 T cell receptor beta chains from one sample sequenced in a study of Ad26.COV2.S vaccination and SARS-CoV-2 variants. The data were produced by immunoSEQ multiplex PCR, yet TCRdb's version contains in-frame clones alone and is incomplete. The data contain about 180,000 clones, around nine tenths of them seen just once; the ten biggest clones take up 4.5% to 7.5%. Sequences were derived from peripheral blood, sampled after recovery from COVID-19. The receptors originated from a human donor who had recovered from COVID-19.

This chain links TRBV5-1 with TRBJ2-7; 7 nucleotides agree with TRBD1. With 3 bases clipped from V and 0 bases from J, the junction kept 3 bases outside the gene matches. The germline gives CDR1 SGHRS, CDR2 YFSETQ. The CDR3 has 14 residues. CDR3 sequence: CASSWTGISYEQYF. The CDR3 nucleotides read TGCGCCAGCAGCTGGACAGGAATCTCCTACGAGCAGTACTTC.

The chain links TRBV4-1 to TRBJ2-7; 8 nucleotides agree with TRBD2. The ends lost 3 bases at V and 2 bases at J; junction bases unmatched: 9. Germline CDR1 reads MGHRA; CDR2 reads YSYEKL. The CDR3 totals 16 residues. The CDR3, as DNA: TGCGCCAGCAGCCAGACTAGCGCCGGGGGAGCCTACGAGCAGTACTTC. Residues: CASSQTSAGGAYEQYF.

The V call is TRBV5-1, the J call TRBJ2-7, with 10 bases that match TRBD1. Unmatched junction bases numbered 5, after V lost 4 bases and J lost 4 bases. Germline V gene sequence: CDR1 SGHRS, CDR2 YFSETQ. This CDR3 region has 14 residues. The CDR3 sequence: CASSPGTGAYEQYF. As DNA, the CDR3 is TGCGCCAGCAGCCCCGGGACAGGGGCATACGAGCAGTACTTC.